The clone carrying this T cell receptor beta chain was found many times. The target antigen is unknown. V was shortened by 4 bases and J by 3 bases, with 0 bases between the two germline ends. Germline values: CDR1 DFQATT, CDR2 SNEGSKA (reference sequence). This CDR3 comprises 9 residues. Using its own MiXCR run on the 5' RACE reads, TCRdb lists one record per CDR3 protein. The sample yields 600,000 to 800,000 distinct CDR3 sequences, approximately 21% seen once. The sample is drawn from a study of identical twins. Study-level findings and limits: Out-of-frame alpha sequences shared by twins were enriched for low generation probability.

A further study also used this sample, focusing on T cells expressing NK-cell markers. That report notes: Among the eight sequenced donors, seven tested HCMV-seropositive and one tested seronegative. Dominant NKG2C+ clonotypes accounted for roughly 1.0-8% of CD8+ T cells in roughly 6 donors.

This receptor was identified in a woman aged 18-29 years in good health. The chain is built from TRBV20-1 and TRBJ1-2; D gene ambiguous. The specimen sequenced was PBMCs. CDR3 nucleotides: TGCAGTGCTAACTATGGCTACACCTTC. Protein: CSANYGYTF.